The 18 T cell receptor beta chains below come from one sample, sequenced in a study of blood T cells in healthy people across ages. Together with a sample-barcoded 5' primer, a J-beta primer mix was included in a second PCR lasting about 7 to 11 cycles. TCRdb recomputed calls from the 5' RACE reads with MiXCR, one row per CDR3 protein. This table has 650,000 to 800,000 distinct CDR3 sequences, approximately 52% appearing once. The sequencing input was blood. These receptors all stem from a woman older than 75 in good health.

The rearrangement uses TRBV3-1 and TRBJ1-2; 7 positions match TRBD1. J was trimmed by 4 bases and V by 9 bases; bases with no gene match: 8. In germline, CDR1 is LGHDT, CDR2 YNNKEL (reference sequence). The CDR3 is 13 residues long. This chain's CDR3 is CASTQGRGYGYTF. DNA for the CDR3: TGTGCCAGTACACAGGGGCGAGGCTATGGCTACACCTTC.

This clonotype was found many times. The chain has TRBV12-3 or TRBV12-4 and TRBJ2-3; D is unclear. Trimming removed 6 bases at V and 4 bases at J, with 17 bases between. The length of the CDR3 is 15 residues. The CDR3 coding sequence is TGTGCCAGCAGGTCGGGCAAAAATACACCAGATACGCAGTATTTT. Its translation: CASRSGKNTPDTQYF.

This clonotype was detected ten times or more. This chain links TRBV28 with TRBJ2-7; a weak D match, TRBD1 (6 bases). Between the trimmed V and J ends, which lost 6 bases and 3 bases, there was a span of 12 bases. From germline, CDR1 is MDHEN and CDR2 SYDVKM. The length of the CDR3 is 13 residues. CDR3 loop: CASSRGHYYEQYF. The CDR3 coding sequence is TGTGCCAGCAGCCGGGGACACTACTACGAGCAGTACTTC.

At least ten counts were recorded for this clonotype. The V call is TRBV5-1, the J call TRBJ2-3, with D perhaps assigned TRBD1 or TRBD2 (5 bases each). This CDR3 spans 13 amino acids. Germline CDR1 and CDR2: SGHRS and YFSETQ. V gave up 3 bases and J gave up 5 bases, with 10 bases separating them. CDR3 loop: CASSWGREDTQYF. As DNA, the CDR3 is TGCGCCAGCAGCTGGGGACGAGAAGATACGCAGTATTTT.

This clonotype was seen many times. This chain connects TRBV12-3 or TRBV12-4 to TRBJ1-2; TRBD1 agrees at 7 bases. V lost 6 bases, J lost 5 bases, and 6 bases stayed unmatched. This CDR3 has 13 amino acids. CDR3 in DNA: TGTGCCAGCAGGAAAGAGACAGGGTATGGCTACACCTTC. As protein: CASRKETGYGYTF.

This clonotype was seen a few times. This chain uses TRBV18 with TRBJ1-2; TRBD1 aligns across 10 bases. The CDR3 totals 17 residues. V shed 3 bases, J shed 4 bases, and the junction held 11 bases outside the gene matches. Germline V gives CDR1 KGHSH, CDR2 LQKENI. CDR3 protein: CASSPYDRGRGSYGYTF. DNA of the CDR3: TGTGCCAGCTCACCGTATGACAGGGGGCGCGGCTCCTATGGCTACACCTTC. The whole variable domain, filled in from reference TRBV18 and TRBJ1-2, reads NAGVMQNPRHLVRRRGQEARLRCSPMKGHSHVYWYRQLPEEGLKFMVYLQKENIIDESGMPKERFSAEFPKEGPSILRIQQVVRGDSAAYFCASSPYDRGRGSYGYTFGSGTRLTVV.

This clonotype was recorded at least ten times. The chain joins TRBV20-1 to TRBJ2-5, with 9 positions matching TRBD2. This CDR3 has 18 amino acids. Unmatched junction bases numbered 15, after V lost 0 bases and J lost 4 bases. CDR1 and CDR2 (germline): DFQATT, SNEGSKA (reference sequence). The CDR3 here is CSARDRMSGGFVGETQYF. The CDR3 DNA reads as TGCAGTGCTAGAGATAGAATGAGCGGGGGGTTCGTAGGAGAGACCCAGTACTTC.

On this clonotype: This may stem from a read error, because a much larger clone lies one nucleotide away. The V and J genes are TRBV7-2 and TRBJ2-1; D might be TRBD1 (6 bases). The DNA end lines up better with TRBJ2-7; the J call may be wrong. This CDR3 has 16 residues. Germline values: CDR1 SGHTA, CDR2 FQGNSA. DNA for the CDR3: TGTGCCAGCAGCCGGGGTCCAGGGGCAGTCTACAATGAGCAGTACTTC. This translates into CASSRGPGAVYNEQYF.

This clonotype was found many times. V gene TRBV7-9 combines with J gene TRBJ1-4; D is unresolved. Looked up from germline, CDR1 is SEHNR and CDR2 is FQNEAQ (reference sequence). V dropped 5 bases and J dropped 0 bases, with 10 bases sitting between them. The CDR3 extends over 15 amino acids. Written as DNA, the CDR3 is TGTGCCAGCAGCCAGACCTTCGCAACTAATGAAAAACTGTTTTTT. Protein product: CASSQTFATNEKLFF.

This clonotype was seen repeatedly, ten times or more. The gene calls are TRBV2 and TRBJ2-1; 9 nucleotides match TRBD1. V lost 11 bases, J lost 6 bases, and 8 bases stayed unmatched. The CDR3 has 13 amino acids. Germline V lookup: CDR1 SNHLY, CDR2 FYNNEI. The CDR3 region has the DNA TGTGCCGGATCCGGGACAGGGACCAATGAGCAGTTCTTC. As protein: CAGSGTGTNEQFF.

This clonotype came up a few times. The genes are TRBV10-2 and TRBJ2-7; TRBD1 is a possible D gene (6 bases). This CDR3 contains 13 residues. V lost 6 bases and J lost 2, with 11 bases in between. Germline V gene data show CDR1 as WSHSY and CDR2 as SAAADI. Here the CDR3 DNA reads TGCGCCAGCAGACAGGGCCAACCCTACGAGCAGTACTTC. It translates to CASRQGQPYEQYF.

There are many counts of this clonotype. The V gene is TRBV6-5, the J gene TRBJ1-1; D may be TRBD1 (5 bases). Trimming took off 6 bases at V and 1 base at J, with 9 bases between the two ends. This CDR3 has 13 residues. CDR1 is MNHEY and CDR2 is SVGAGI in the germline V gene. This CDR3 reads CASSHGGNTEAFF. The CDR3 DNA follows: TGTGCCAGCAGCCACGGGGGGAACACTGAAGCTTTCTTT.

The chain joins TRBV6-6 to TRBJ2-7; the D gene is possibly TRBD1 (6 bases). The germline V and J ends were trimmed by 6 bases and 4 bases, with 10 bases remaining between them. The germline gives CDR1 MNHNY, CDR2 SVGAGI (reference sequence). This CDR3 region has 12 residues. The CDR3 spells CASSRGQYEQYF. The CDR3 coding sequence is TGTGCCAGCAGCAGAGGACAGTACGAGCAGTACTTC.

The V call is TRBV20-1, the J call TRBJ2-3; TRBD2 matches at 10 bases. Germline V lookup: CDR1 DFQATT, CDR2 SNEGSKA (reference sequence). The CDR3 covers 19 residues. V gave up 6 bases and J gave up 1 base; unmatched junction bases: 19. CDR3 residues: CSALFTGTSAGWGTDTQYF. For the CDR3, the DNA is TGCAGTGCACTCTTCACCGGGACTAGCGCGGGGTGGGGCACAGATACGCAGTATTTT.

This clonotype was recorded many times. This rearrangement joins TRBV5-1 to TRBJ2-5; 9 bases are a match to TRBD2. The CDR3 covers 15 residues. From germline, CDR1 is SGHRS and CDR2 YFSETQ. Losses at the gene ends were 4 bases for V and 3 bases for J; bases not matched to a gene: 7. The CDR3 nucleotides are TGCGCCAGCAGCCCAGCCCCTAGCGGGAAAGAGACCCAGTACTTC. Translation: CASSPAPSGKETQYF.

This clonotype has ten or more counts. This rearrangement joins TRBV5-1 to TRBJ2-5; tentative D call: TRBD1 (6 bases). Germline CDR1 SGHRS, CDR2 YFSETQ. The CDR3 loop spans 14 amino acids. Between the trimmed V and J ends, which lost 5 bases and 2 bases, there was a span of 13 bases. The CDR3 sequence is CASSQTGRQETQYF. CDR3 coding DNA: TGCGCCAGCAGTCAAACAGGGCGGCAAGAGACCCAGTACTTC.

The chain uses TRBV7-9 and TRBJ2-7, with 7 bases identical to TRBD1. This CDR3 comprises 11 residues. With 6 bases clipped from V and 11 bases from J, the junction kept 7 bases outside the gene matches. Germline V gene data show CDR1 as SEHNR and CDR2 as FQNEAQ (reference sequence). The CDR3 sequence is CASSLDRSKYF. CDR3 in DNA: TGTGCCAGCAGTTTGGACAGGTCTAAGTACTTC.

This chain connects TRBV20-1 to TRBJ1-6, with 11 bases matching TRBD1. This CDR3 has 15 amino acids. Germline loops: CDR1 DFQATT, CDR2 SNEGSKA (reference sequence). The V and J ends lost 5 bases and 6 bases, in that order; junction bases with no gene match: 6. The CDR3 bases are TGCAGTGCTGCAGGACAGGGGGCCTCTAATTCACCCCTCCACTTT. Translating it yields CSAAGQGASNSPLHF.